The 10 T cell receptor beta chains listed next were all sequenced from one sample in a study of blood T cells in healthy people across ages. Primed by a sample-barcoded 5' primer and a J-beta primer mix, a second PCR proceeded for about 6 to 12 cycles. Using its own MiXCR run on the 5' RACE reads, TCRdb lists one record per CDR3 protein. The data hold roughly 1,700,000 distinct CDR3 sequences, with about 30% observed a single time. Sequenced input: blood. The origin of the receptors is a woman under 40 in good health.

This chain uses TRBV2 with TRBJ2-3; tentative D call: TRBD2 (6 bases). Germline V CDR1 and CDR2: SNHLY, FYNNEI. V was trimmed by 6 bases and J by 2 bases, leaving 9 bases between them. The CDR3 length is 13 residues. The CDR3 spells CASRGGDTDTQYF. The CDR3 DNA follows: TGTGCCAGCAGAGGCGGGGACACAGATACGCAGTATTTT.

This clonotype was found a few times. J is TRBJ2-5 and V is TRBV13; D gene uncertain. Between the trimmed V and J ends, which lost 0 bases and 3 bases, there was a span of 11 bases. CDR1 and CDR2 from the germline V gene are PRHDT and FYEKMQ (reference sequence). This CDR3 is built from 15 residues. CDR3 residues: CASSLGAGPEETQYF. CDR3 coding DNA: TGTGCCAGCAGCTTAGGGGCAGGACCAGAAGAGACCCAGTACTTC. Using reference TRBV13 and TRBJ2-5 for the parts outside the CDR3, the full variable domain is AAGVIQSPRHLIKEKRETATLKCYPIPRHDTVYWYQQGPGQDPQFLISFYEKMQSDKGSIPDRFSAQQFSDYHSELNMSSLELGDSALYFCASSLGAGPEETQYFGPGTRLLVL.

This clonotype has more than one count but fewer than ten. This chain links TRBV7-9 with TRBJ2-4, with D possibly matching TRBD2 (6 bases). CDR1 SEHNR and CDR2 FQNEAQ come from the germline V gene (reference sequence). The CDR3 sequence is 13 residues long. V was pared by 5 bases and J by 6 bases, with 11 bases between. As DNA, the CDR3 is TGTGCCAGCAGCCGCCGGGAGACAAACATTCAGTACTTC. It specifies CASSRRETNIQYF. Together with reference TRBV7-9 and TRBJ2-4, the CDR3 gives the full variable domain: DTGVSQNPRHKITKRGQNVTFRCDPISEHNRLYWYRQTLGQGPEFLTYFQNEAQLEKSRLLSDRFSAERPKGSFSTLEIQRTEQGDSAMYLCASSRRETNIQYFGAGTRLSVL.

The chain employs TRBV5-6 and TRBJ2-1; D is perhaps TRBD2 (5 bases). V dropped 0 bases and J dropped 6 bases, with 10 bases sitting between them. The CDR3 contains 14 residues. CDR1 and CDR2 (germline): SGHDT, YYEEEE. The CDR3: CASSLGGLRNEQFF. In nucleotides, the CDR3 is TGTGCCAGCAGCTTGGGAGGGCTGCGCAATGAGCAGTTCTTC.

In its sample, this clonotype was seen many times. V and J are TRBV12-3 or TRBV12-4 and TRBJ1-2; 7 positions match TRBD1. The V and J ends lost 9 bases and 2 bases, in that order; junction bases with no gene match: 9. This CDR3 comprises 14 residues. The CDR3 protein is CASRRQGTNYGYTF. CDR3 nucleotide sequence: TGTGCCAGTAGAAGACAGGGAACAAACTATGGCTACACCTTC.

This chain links TRBV5-4 with TRBJ2-5, with 7 nucleotides matching TRBD1. The V and J ends lost 5 bases and 3 bases, in that order; junction bases with no gene match: 7. Germline V lookup: CDR1 SGHNT, CDR2 YYREEE (reference sequence). The CDR3 loop spans 14 amino acids. The CDR3 spells CASRSRDREETQYF. The CDR3 region has the DNA TGTGCCAGCAGGAGCCGGGACAGAGAAGAGACCCAGTACTTC. Looking up the rest from reference TRBV5-4 and TRBJ2-5 gives the full variable domain: ETGVTQSPTHLIKTRGQQVTLRCSSQSGHNTVSWYQQALGQGPQFIFQYYREEENGRGNFPPRFSGLQFPNYSSELNVNALELDDSALYLCASRSRDREETQYFGPGTRLLVL.

The V gene is TRBV6-5, the J gene TRBJ1-4; D gene ambiguous. Trimming took 2 bases from V and 3 from J, leaving 7 bases between them. Germline V lookup: CDR1 MNHEY, CDR2 SVGAGI. The CDR3 runs 14 residues. The CDR3 here is CASSYQAANEKLFF. CDR3 DNA: TGTGCCAGCAGTTACCAAGCAGCTAATGAAAAACTGTTTTTT.

The chain has TRBV5-1 and TRBJ2-1, with D possibly called TRBD1 or TRBD2 (6 bases each). The V gene lost 2 bases and the J gene lost 2 bases, with 11 bases spanning the gap. Germline V gene lookup returns CDR1 SGHRS and CDR2 YFSETQ. This CDR3 region has 15 residues. The CDR3 spells CASSLGGLTYNEQFF. The CDR3 nucleotides are TGCGCCAGCAGCTTAGGGGGGCTGACCTACAATGAGCAGTTCTTC.

On this clonotype itself: Possible read error: a much larger clone is one base away. V is TRBV7-2 and J is TRBJ2-7; D may be TRBD1 (6 bases). Germline V gene lookup returns CDR1 SGHTA and CDR2 FQGNSA. The CDR3 loop spans 13 amino acids. Trimming stripped 4 bases from V and 6 bases from J, with 13 bases between. This chain's CDR3 is CASSSRRTAEQYF. CDR3 sequence (DNA): TGTGCCAGCAGCTCCCGCCGGACAGCCGAGCAGTACTTC. Full variable domain (rest looked up from reference TRBV7-2 and TRBJ2-7): GAGVSQSPSNKVTEKGKDVELRCDPISGHTALYWYRQSLGQGLEFLIYFQGNSAPDKSGLPSDRFSAERTGGSVSTLTIQRTQQEDSAVYLCASSSRRTAEQYFGPGTRLTVT.

In the case of this clonotype: The CDR3 ends on some other residue instead of the conserved phenylalanine or tryptophan, so this is likely a read error. The CDR3 here is CASSLEPGGFNEQFV. The CDR3 DNA reads as TGTGCCAGCAGCTTAGAGCCAGGGGGCTTCAATGAGCAGTTCGTC. The rearrangement uses TRBV7-3 and TRBJ2-1; 8 bases map to TRBD1. CDR1 and CDR2 from the germline V gene are SGHTA and FQGTGA. J lost 6 bases, V lost 2 bases, and 6 bases had no gene match. This CDR3 spans 15 amino acids.